What follows is one TCR beta chain and its context. Germline assignment: CDR1 SNHLY and CDR2 FYNNEI. J gave up 9 bases and V 3 bases, and 9 bases lay outside the gene matches. The CDR3 has 15 residues. These data originate in a study of PD-L1 blockade in urothelial cancer. About the study: In the patient group, most of the roughly 30 were males with bladder-origin urothelial cancer.

Synthetic TCR analog templates were spiked into all PCRs individually. Libraries were prepared by immunoSEQ multiplex PCR; TCRdb keeps only in-frame clonotypes and omits some of them. This table has around 46,000 clones, roughly four fifths appearing once. Time point specified: peripheral blood 6 weeks after treatment start. Samples spanned pretreatment and treatment, with 1 to 8 time points per patient. This sequence joins TRBV2 and TRBJ2-1, with 9 positions matching TRBD2. The sample in question was PBMCs, obtained around atezolizumab (anti-PD-L1) treatment. This TCR was sampled from a man between 60 and 75 years old with urothelial cancer. CDR3 residues: CASSDARGGVGEQFF. The CDR3 nucleotides read TGTGCCAGCAGTGATGCGCGGGGGGGCGTCGGTGAGCAGTTCTTC.